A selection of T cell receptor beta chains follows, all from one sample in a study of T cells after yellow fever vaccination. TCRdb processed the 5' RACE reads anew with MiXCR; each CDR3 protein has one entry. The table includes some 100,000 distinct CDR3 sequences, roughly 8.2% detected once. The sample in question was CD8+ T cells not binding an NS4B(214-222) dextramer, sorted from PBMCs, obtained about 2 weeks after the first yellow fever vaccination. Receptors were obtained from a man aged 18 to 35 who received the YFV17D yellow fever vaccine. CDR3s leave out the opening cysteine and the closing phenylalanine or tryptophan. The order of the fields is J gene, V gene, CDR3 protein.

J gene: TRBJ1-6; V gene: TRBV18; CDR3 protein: ASSPTGLDNSPLH
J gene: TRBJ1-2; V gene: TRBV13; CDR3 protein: ASTQGNAYGYT
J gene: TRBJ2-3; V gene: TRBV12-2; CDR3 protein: ASRKGGGPSYSTDTQY
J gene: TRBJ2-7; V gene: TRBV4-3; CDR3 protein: ASSQVRARDRGYEQY
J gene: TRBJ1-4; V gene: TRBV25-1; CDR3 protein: ASSEVGDEKLF
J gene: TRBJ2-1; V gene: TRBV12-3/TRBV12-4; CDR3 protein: ASRLLAGGLNEQF
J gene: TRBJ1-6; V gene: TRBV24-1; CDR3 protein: ATSDLTVWGPYNSPLH
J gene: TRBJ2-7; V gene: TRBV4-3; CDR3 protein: ASSYGDGSSYEQY
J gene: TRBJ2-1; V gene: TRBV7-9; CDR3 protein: ASSLTGTEF
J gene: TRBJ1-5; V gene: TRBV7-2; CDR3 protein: ASSPLGYSNQPQH
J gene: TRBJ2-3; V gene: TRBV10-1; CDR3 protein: ASSDQDWGDTQY
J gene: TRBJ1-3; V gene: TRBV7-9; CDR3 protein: ASSSGGGNTIY
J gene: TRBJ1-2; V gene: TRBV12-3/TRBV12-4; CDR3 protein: ASSLALTGALYGYT
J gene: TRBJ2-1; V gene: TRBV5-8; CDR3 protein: ASSPSFSLGEQF
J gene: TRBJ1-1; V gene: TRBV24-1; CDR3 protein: ATSDFGMEVNTEAF
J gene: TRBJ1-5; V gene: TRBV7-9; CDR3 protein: ASSLDRDSNQPQH
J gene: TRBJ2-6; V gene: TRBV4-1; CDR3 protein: ASSLGPPGEVLT
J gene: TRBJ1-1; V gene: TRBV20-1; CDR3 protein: SARLLGGGTEAF
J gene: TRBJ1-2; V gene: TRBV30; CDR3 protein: ARENGGLWSTGRELYGYT
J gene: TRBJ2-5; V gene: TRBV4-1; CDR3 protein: ASSQVGLAGAIIETQY